The present TCR beta chain was sequenced within a study of blood T cell repertoires in COVID-19. About the research overall: Italy, Spain and the United States were the sources of the convalescent and acute COVID-19 samples.

Germline V gene data show CDR1 as LNHDA and CDR2 as SQIVND (reference sequence). With 1 base removed from V and 5 bases from J, the gap between germline ends came to 14 bases. There are 15 residues in the CDR3. Authors' methods: Amplified reference gene primers provided the basis for estimating nucleated cell counts. The table came from immunoSEQ multiplex PCR; TCRdb's copy has only in-frame clones and leaves some out. The V and J calls and clone size are taken from that table; D and trimming were inferred from the DNA. The sample yields under 200,000 clones, around 83% seen once. This clone was counted only a few times.

The specimen was peripheral blood. The chain combines TRBV19 with TRBJ1-1; D may be TRBD1 (6 bases). The origin of this receptor is a woman older than 75 in a cohort sampled during active or convalescent COVID-19. DNA of the CDR3: TGTGCCAGTAGTATAGTCGCAGGGGTGGGGACTGAAGCTTTCTTT. Its protein product is CASSIVAGVGTEAFF. Using reference TRBV19 and TRBJ1-1 for the parts outside the CDR3, the full variable domain is DGGITQSPKYLFRKEGQNVTLSCEQNLNHDAMYWYRQDPGQGLRLIYYSQIVNDFQKGDIAEGYSVSREKKESFPLTVTSAQKNPTAFYLCASSIVAGVGTEAFFGQGTRLTVV.